This TCR beta chain originates from a study of beta chain features in type 1 diabetes. From germline, CDR1 is LGHNT and CDR2 FRNRAP. The junction had 18 bases not matched to a gene; V was cut back by 3 bases and J by 4 bases. The CDR3 has 18 residues. This clone was observed a handful of times. Its antigen is undetermined. General study findings and limits: Equally in patients and controls, shorter templates might have been favored by PCR.

All of the isolated RNA was reverse transcribed, so expressed TCRB transcripts were sequenced. The read count averaged about 3.3 million across naive, central memory and regulatory T cell samples. TCRdb's copy holds only in-frame clones and misses some; the assay was immunoSEQ multiplex PCR. The data show approximately 250,000 clones, around 9.6% seen once. A single heparinised draw of 95 to 150 mL on average was taken per donor. Staining for CD45RO/CCR7/CD25/CD127/CD95/CD27 allowed sorting of CD4+ naive, central memory, regulatory and stem cell-like memory cells. This TCR came from a woman between 18 and 29 years old in good health. Sequenced sample: naive CD4+ T cells from blood. The chain links TRBV12-5 to TRBJ2-7; TRBD2 matches at 7 bases. This CDR3 reads CASGFRGRLLGSGYEQYF. The CDR3 DNA reads as TGTGCTAGTGGTTTTAGGGGACGCCTTCTCGGTAGCGGGTACGAGCAGTACTTC.